The clone carrying this T cell receptor (beta chain) is a singleton in its sample. Its specificity is unknown. Other DNA sequences from this sample encode an identical CDR3 as well. Generated by immunoSEQ multiplex PCR, the TCRdb table keeps only in-frame clones and is missing some. Seen here are approximately 110,000 clones, approximately 92% observed once, and the top ten hold 1% to 1.5%. The sample belongs to a study of T cell responses to AZD1222 COVID-19 vaccine. Overall study context: Second-dose intervals near 4 or 12 weeks were combined. Broader study findings: Spike-specific TCR breadth and depth were elevated following two AZD1222 doses.

This CDR3 is 12 amino acids long. Germline assignment: CDR1 MDHEN and CDR2 SYDVKM. The V segment lost 5 bases and the J segment 6 bases; nucleotides outside the gene matches: 3. This clonotype was obtained from an adult in good health. Here the sequenced sample was peripheral blood, taken on day 0 of AZD1222 vaccination. The rearrangement uses TRBV28 and TRBJ1-2; 7 bases are shared with TRBD1. Here the CDR3 reads CASSVTGDGYTF. DNA of the CDR3: TGTGCCAGCAGTGTTACAGGGGATGGCTACACCTTC.